The 17 T cell receptor beta chains given below trace back to one sample, sequenced in a study of OX40 agonist ivuxolimab in advanced cancers. Only in-frame clones appear in the TCRdb table, and some are missing; sequencing was by immunoSEQ multiplex PCR. The sample has about 14,000 clones; 55% to 75% are singletons. The starting material was CD4+ or CD8+ T cells sorted from blood, obtained in a trial of the OX40 agonist ivuxolimab. The receptors shown here come from an adult with an advanced solid tumor such as melanoma, head and neck, liver or kidney cancer.

The chain is built from TRBV19 and TRBJ2-7; 7 bases are a match to TRBD1. CDR1 LNHDA and CDR2 SQIVND come from the germline V gene (reference sequence). V dropped 3 bases and J dropped 2; count of bases not matched to a gene: 4. The CDR3 loop spans 14 amino acids. Here the CDR3 reads CASSITGQTYEQYF. The CDR3 DNA sequence: TGTGCCAGTAGTATTACGGGACAGACCTACGAGCAGTACTTC.

This chain connects TRBV7-7 to TRBJ2-2; D unclear. Deletions cut 5 bases from V and 7 bases from J, with 8 bases between. The germline CDR1 and CDR2 sequences are SSHAT and FNYEAQ (reference sequence). The CDR3 spans 12 residues. The CDR3 region is CASSLGYGELFF. CDR3 in DNA: TGTGCCAGCAGCCTAGGGTACGGGGAGCTGTTTTTT.

In its sample, this clone was seen a few times. This chain connects TRBV7-2 to TRBJ1-5; D not resolved. Germline CDR1 and CDR2: SGHTA and FQGNSA. The CDR3 spans 15 residues. Trimming took 1 base from V and 0 from J, leaving 7 bases between them. The CDR3 nucleotides are TGTGCCAGCAGCTTAGGGCCTATTAGCAATCAGCCCCAGCATTTT. It is translated as CASSLGPISNQPQHF.

This clone came up a few times. The chain uses TRBV6-1 and TRBJ2-7, with 7 bases fitting TRBD1. Germline-derived CDR1 and CDR2 are MNHNS and SASEGT. V dropped 0 bases and J dropped 5; count of bases not matched to a gene: 10. The CDR3 runs to 16 residues. The CDR3 DNA is TGTGCCAGCAGTGAAGCGGGTACGACAGGGAGTCACGAGCAGTACTTC. Its protein is CASSEAGTTGSHEQYF.

The chain joins TRBV14 to TRBJ2-4; the D call may be TRBD1 or TRBD2 (6 bases each). Deletions cut 4 bases from V and 6 bases from J, with 16 bases between. This CDR3 spans 15 amino acids. CDR1 SGHDN and CDR2 FVKESK come from the germline V gene. DNA for the CDR3: TGTGCCAGCAGCCCCGCGGGGCAGGGGAGAAACATTCAGTACTTC. Amino acids: CASSPAGQGRNIQYF.

This chain connects TRBV6-5 to TRBJ2-3, with TRBD2 identical over 7 bases. Germline V gene data show CDR1 as MNHEY and CDR2 as SVGAGI. J gave up 2 bases and V 2 bases, and 1 base lay outside the gene matches. There are 14 residues in the CDR3. The CDR3 loop reads CASSYGRATDTQYF. The CDR3, as DNA: TGTGCCAGCAGTTACGGGAGGGCCACAGATACGCAGTATTTT.

This clone was picked up one time. The rearrangement links TRBV9 to TRBJ2-7; 10 bases are a match to TRBD2. From germline, CDR1 is SGDLS and CDR2 YYNGEE. The length of the CDR3 is 16 residues. V shed 3 bases, J shed 1 base, and the junction held 7 bases outside the gene matches. CDR3: CASSGGPGLASYEQYF. For the CDR3, the DNA is TGTGCCAGCAGCGGAGGTCCGGGACTAGCGTCCTACGAGCAGTACTTC.

V is TRBV7-9 and J is TRBJ2-5, with D tentatively TRBD1 (5 bases). From germline, CDR1 is SEHNR and CDR2 FQNEAQ (reference sequence). CDR3 length: 15 residues. The V and J ends lost 0 bases and 5 bases respectively, with 13 bases between them. CDR3 coding DNA: TGTGCCAGCAGCTTAGCCTACGGACAAGGGGAGACCCAGTACTTC. Its translation: CASSLAYGQGETQYF.

This rearrangement joins TRBV27 to TRBJ1-6, with unresolved D. V lost 1 base to trimming and J lost 0 bases, with 13 bases between them. Germline V gene data show CDR1 as MNHEY and CDR2 as SMNVEV (reference sequence). The CDR3 covers 18 residues. The CDR3 bases are TGTGCCAGCAGTTTATGGTCCTCACCCCTCTCCTATAATTCACCCCTCCACTTT. Encoded protein: CASSLWSSPLSYNSPLHF.

The rearrangement uses TRBV7-8 and TRBJ2-7, with unresolved D. CDR1 SGHVS and CDR2 FQNEAQ come from the germline V gene. V gave up 2 bases and J gave up 2 bases, with 7 bases separating them. This CDR3 region has 13 residues. The CDR3, as DNA: TGTGCCAGCAGCTTAAGCCAGCCCTACGAGCAGTACTTC. This translates into CASSLSQPYEQYF. Drawing the rest from reference TRBV7-8 and TRBJ2-7, the complete variable domain is GAGVSQSPRYKVAKRGQDVALRCDPISGHVSLFWYQQALGQGPEFLTYFQNEAQLDKSGLPSDRFFAERPEGSVSTLKIQRTQQEDSAVYLCASSLSQPYEQYFGPGTRLTVT.

The J gene is TRBJ2-7, the V gene TRBV5-1, with D maybe TRBD1 (6 bases). Trimming shortened V by 0 bases and J by 3 bases, and 10 bases separated the two germline ends. The CDR3 is 14 residues long. Germline assignment: CDR1 SGHRS and CDR2 YFSETQ. The CDR3 loop is CASSLAPDSYEQYF. CDR3 nucleotides: TGCGCCAGCAGCTTGGCTCCGGACAGCTACGAGCAGTACTTC.

This clone was counted only a few times. The chain has TRBV7-6 and TRBJ2-7; D tentatively reads TRBD1 or TRBD2 (5 bases each). The CDR3 loop spans 14 amino acids. Germline V gene lookup returns CDR1 SGHVS and CDR2 FNYEAQ. Trimming removed 0 bases from V and 5 bases from J, with 11 bases in between. CDR3 region: CASSLAGLGDEQYF. The CDR3 region has the DNA TGTGCCAGCAGCTTAGCGGGTTTGGGGGACGAGCAGTACTTC.

This chain connects TRBV5-6 to TRBJ2-1; 7 bases are a match to TRBD2. The junction had 6 bases not matched to a gene; V was cut back by 1 base and J by 5 bases. CDR1 is SGHDT and CDR2 is YYEEEE in the germline V gene. The CDR3 covers 15 residues. The DNA for the CDR3 is TGTGCCAGCAGCTTGTATGGAGCGGGAAACAATGAGCAGTTCTTC. The encoded protein is CASSLYGAGNNEQFF. Complete variable domain (other parts from reference TRBV5-6 and TRBJ2-1): DAGVTQSPTHLIKTRGQQVTLRCSPKSGHDTVSWYQQALGQGPQFIFQYYEEEERQRGNFPDRFSGHQFPNYSSELNVNALLLGDSALYLCASSLYGAGNNEQFFGPGTRLTVL.

This clone occurred a few times. The rearrangement uses TRBV7-9 and TRBJ2-7; 12 bases are a match to TRBD2. With V trimmed by 5 bases and J by 11 bases, 4 bases remained unmatched. This CDR3 has 12 amino acids. Looked up from germline, CDR1 is SEHNR and CDR2 is FQNEAQ (reference sequence). CDR3 coding DNA: TGTGCCAGCAGCCCCGGACTAGCGGGGAAGTACTTC. Translation: CASSPGLAGKYF.

This chain joins TRBV7-3 and TRBJ1-1; 7 bases match TRBD1. Germline assignment: CDR1 SGHTA and CDR2 FQGTGA. J gave up 7 bases and V 1 base, and 3 bases lay outside the gene matches. The CDR3 contains 13 residues. CDR3 in amino acids: CASSLRQGNEAFF. The CDR3 coding sequence is TGTGCCAGCAGCTTAAGACAGGGAAATGAAGCTTTCTTT.

This chain joins TRBV6-4 and TRBJ2-2, with D unresolved. V shed 2 bases and J shed 4 bases, with 5 bases lying between them. The CDR3 covers 13 residues. CDR1 MRHNA and CDR2 SNTAGT come from the germline V gene. CDR3 sequence: CASSDRATGELFF. CDR3 coding DNA: TGTGCCAGCAGTGACAGGGCCACCGGGGAGCTGTTTTTT.

The chain uses TRBV29-1 and TRBJ2-2; the match to TRBD1 covers 9 bases. Germline V gene lookup returns CDR1 SQVTM and CDR2 ANQGSEA. The CDR3 spans 14 residues. V was clipped by 6 bases and J by 4 bases; unmatched bases: 6. The CDR3 here is CSVSTGGVTGELFF. In nucleotides, the CDR3 is TGCAGCGTGAGTACAGGGGGCGTCACCGGGGAGCTGTTTTTT.